The following is a TCR beta chain sequence with its context. What it binds is not known. The germline CDR1 and CDR2 sequences are SGHVS and FNYEAQ. The CDR3 covers 17 residues. V dropped 1 base and J dropped 7 bases, with 22 bases sitting between them. This sample is part of a study of response to subunit inactivated influenza vaccine. Study results and limitations: A suggestion made by the authors is that each seasonal influenza vaccination recruits few new T cells.

TCRdb re-called the RT-PCR reads through MiXCR, storing one row per CDR3 protein. Among under 800,000 distinct CDR3 sequences, around 13% were seen once, and the ten largest hold approximately 6.5%. The chain combines TRBV7-6 with TRBJ2-5; a weak D match, TRBD2 (5 bases). The source is a man between 50 and 59 years old who received an inactivated influenza vaccine. The sequencing used PBMCs from blood, collected about 14 days before vaccination. The CDR3: CASSLEPRAPLGGTQYF. The CDR3 DNA is TGTGCCAGCAGCTTAGAGCCGCGGGCACCCCTCGGTGGGACCCAGTACTTC.